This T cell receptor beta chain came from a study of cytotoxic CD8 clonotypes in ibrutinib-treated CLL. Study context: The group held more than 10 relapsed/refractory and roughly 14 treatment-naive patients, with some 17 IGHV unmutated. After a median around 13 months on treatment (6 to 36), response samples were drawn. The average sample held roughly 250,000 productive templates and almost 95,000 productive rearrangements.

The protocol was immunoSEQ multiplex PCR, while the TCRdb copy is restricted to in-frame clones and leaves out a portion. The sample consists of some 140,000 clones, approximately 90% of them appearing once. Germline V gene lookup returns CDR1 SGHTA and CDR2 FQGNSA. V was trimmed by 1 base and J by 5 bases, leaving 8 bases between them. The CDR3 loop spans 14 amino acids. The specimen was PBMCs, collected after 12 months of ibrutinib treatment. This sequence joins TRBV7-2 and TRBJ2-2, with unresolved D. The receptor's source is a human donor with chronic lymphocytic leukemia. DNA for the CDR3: TGTGCCAGCAGCTTAGGGGTTTGGACCGGGGAGCTGTTTTTT. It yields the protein CASSLGVWTGELFF.